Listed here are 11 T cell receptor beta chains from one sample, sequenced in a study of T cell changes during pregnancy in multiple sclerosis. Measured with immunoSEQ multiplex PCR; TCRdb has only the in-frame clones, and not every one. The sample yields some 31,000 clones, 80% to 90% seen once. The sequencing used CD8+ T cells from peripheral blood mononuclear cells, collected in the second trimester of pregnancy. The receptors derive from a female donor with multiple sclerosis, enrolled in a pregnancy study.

CDR3 coding DNA: TGTGCCAGCAGCTTTCCCAGGGGGTGGGCCGGGGAGCTGTTTTTT. Its protein is CASSFPRGWAGELFF. The chain couples TRBV11-3 to TRBJ2-2; 7 bases line up with TRBD1. The CDR3 extends over 15 amino acids. Germline V gene lookup returns CDR1 SGHNT and CDR2 YENEEA. Trimming cost V 3 bases and J 6 bases; bases outside gene matches: 7.

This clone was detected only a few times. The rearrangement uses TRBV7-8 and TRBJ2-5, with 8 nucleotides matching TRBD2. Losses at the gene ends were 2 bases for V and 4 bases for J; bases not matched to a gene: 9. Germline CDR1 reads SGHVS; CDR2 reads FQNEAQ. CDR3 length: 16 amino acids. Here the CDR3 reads CASSLWASGLGETQYF. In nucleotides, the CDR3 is TGTGCCAGCAGCTTATGGGCTAGCGGGCTCGGAGAGACCCAGTACTTC.

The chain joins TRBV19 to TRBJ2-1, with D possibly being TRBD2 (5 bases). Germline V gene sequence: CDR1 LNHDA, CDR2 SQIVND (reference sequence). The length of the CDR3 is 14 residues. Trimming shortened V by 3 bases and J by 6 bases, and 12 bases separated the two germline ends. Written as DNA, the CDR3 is TGTGCCAGTAGTATGGACCTTGGGAGCAATGAGCAGTTCTTC. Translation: CASSMDLGSNEQFF.

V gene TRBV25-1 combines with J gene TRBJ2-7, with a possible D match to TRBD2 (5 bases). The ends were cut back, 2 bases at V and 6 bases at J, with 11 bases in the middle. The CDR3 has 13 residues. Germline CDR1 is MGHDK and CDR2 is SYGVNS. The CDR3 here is CASSEAGGFEQYF. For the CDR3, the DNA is TGTGCCAGCAGTGAAGCAGGAGGATTCGAGCAGTACTTC.

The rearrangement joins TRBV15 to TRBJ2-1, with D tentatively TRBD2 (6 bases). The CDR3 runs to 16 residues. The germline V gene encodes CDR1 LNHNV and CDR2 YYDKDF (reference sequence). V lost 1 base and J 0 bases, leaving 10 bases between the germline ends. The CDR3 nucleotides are TGTGCCACCAGCAGAGGGAGTAGCGGCTCCTACAATGAGCAGTTCTTC. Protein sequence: CATSRGSSGSYNEQFF.

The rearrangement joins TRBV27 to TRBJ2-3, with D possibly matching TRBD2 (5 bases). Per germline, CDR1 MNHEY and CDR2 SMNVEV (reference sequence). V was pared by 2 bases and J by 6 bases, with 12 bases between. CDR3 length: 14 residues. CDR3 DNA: TGTGCCAGCAGTTTAGGGGAGCCCAGCGATACGCAGTATTTT. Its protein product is CASSLGEPSDTQYF.

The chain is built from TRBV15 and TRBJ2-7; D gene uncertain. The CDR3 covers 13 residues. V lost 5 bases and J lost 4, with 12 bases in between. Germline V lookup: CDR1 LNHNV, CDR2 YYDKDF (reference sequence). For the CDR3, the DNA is TGTGCCACCAGCCTCGGTCATGGTTACGAGCAGTACTTC. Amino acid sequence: CATSLGHGYEQYF.

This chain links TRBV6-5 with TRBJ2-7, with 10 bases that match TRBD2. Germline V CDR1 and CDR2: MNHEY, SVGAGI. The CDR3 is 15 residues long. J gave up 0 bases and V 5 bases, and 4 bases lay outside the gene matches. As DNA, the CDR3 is TGTGCCAGCAGTCCGACTAGCGGGTCCTCCTACGAGCAGTACTTC. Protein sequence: CASSPTSGSSYEQYF.

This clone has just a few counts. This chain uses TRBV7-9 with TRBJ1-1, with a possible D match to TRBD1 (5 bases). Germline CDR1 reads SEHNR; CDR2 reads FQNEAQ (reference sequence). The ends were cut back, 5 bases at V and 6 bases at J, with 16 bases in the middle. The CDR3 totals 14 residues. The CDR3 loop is CASSPGAGIPEAFF. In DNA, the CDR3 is TGTGCCAGCAGCCCCGGCGCAGGGATTCCTGAAGCTTTCTTT.

CDR3 nucleotides: TGTGCCAGCAGCTCCTTGGCCGGGTTAACTGAAGCTTTCTTT. Amino acids: CASSSLAGLTEAFF. V and J are TRBV7-9 and TRBJ1-1; D is ambiguous. CDR3 size: 14 residues. Germline CDR1 SEHNR, CDR2 FQNEAQ (reference sequence). The germline V and J ends were trimmed by 4 bases and 5 bases, with 14 bases remaining between them.

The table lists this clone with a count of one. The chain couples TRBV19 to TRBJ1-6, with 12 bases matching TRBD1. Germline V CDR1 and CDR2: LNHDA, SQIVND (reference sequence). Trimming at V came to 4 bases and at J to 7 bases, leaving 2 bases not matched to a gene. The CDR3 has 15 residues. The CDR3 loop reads CASSTGTGGNSPLHF. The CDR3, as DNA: TGTGCCAGTAGTACCGGGACAGGGGGCAATTCACCCCTCCACTTT.